Listed below are T cell receptor beta chains from one sample, sequenced in a study of response to subunit inactivated influenza vaccine. TCRdb processed the RT-PCR reads anew with MiXCR; each CDR3 protein has one entry. This table has 300,000 to 350,000 distinct CDR3 sequences, approximately 23% appearing once. Sequencing was performed on PBMCs from blood, taken less than 22 months after vaccination. These receptors were taken from a man aged 45 to 75 who received an inactivated influenza vaccine. Both conserved end residues are part of each CDR3. The order of the fields is clone size, V gene, D gene, J gene, CDR3 protein, CDR3 DNA. The D gene is left open where the match is weak. Clone size appears in some rows only: once, few, many, or a class for an expanded clone.

few	TRBV7-9	.	TRBJ1-2	CASSLAPGTVDGYTF	TGTGCCAGCAGCTTAGCTCCCGGGACGGTGGACGGCTACACCTTC
.	TRBV20-1	TRBD2	TRBJ2-3	CSASSTGTSFFTDTQYF	TGCAGTGCTAGTTCTACCGGGACTAGCTTTTTCACAGATACGCAGTATTTT
.	TRBV6-2/TRBV6-3	TRBD1	TRBJ1-2	CASSFPGDRILNYGYTF	TGTGCCAGCAGTTTCCCAGGGGACAGGATCCTTAACTATGGCTACACCTTC
few	TRBV6-1	.	TRBJ2-7	CASITGQSSYEQYF	TGTGCCAGCATCACCGGACAGTCCTCCTACGAGCAGTACTTC
.	TRBV6-2/TRBV6-3	TRBD2	TRBJ2-5	CASRTLGTRGETQYF	TGTGCCAGCAGGACCCTTGGGACTAGGGGTGAGACCCAGTACTTC
.	TRBV6-5	TRBD1	TRBJ2-3	CASSYTGGIDTQYF	TGTGCCAGCAGTTACACAGGGGGAATAGATACGCAGTATTTT
.	TRBV20-1	.	TRBJ1-2	CSATGGGVYTF	TGCAGTGCTACCGGTGGGGGAGTCTACACCTTC
few	TRBV28	.	TRBJ1-2	CASSPEVAGYTF	TGTGCCAGCAGTCCAGAAGTAGCTGGCTACACCTTC
few	TRBV29-1	TRBD2	TRBJ2-7	CSVIGTSGMENEQYF	TGCAGCGTTATCGGGACTAGCGGGATGGAAAACGAGCAGTACTTC
.	TRBV20-1	TRBD1	TRBJ1-1	CSAEPGGWFTEAFF	TGCAGTGCCGAGCCAGGGGGCTGGTTCACTGAAGCTTTCTTT
few	TRBV28	TRBD1	TRBJ1-1	CASSFYTGARGEAFF	TGTGCCAGCAGTTTCTATACAGGGGCGAGAGGTGAAGCTTTCTTT
.	TRBV5-4	.	TRBJ2-4	CASSLDPSVAKNIQYF	TGTGCCAGCAGCTTGGATCCGTCGGTAGCCAAAAACATTCAGTACTTC
few	TRBV9	.	TRBJ1-4	CASSGRPTGGEKLFF	TGTGCCAGCAGCGGCAGGCCTACTGGCGGCGAAAAACTGTTTTTT
.	TRBV4-2	.	TRBJ1-2	CASSRDLYGSPYGYTF	TGTGCCAGCAGCCGGGATTTGTATGGTTCCCCCTATGGCTACACCTTC
.	TRBV9	.	TRBJ2-2	CASSNSGGGSTGELFF	TGTGCCAGCAGCAACTCGGGAGGGGGCAGCACCGGGGAGCTGTTTTTT
.	TRBV2	TRBD2	TRBJ2-1	CASSDIAGAYNEQFF	TGTGCCAGCAGTGATATAGCGGGAGCGTACAATGAGCAGTTCTTC
few	TRBV5-6	.	TRBJ1-1	CASSQGTATEAFF	TGTGCCAGCAGCCAGGGGACGGCCACTGAAGCTTTCTTT
many	TRBV6-2/TRBV6-3	.	TRBJ1-5	CASSYRQSNQPQHF	TGTGCCAGCAGTTATAGACAGAGCAATCAGCCCCAGCATTTT
few	TRBV12-3/TRBV12-4	.	TRBJ1-5	CASNRDADQPQHF	TGTGCCAGCAACAGGGACGCTGATCAGCCCCAGCATTTT
few	TRBV20-1	.	TRBJ1-5	CSALTNQPQHF	TGCAGTGCTCTTACCAATCAGCCCCAGCATTTT
few	TRBV6-1	TRBD1	TRBJ1-6	CASMMTGGVSYNSPLHF	TGTGCCAGCATGATGACAGGGGGCGTTTCCTATAATTCACCCCTCCACTTT
few	TRBV7-9	TRBD2	TRBJ2-1	CASSPRLAGEYNEQFF	TGTGCCAGCAGCCCCCGACTAGCGGGAGAGTACAATGAGCAGTTCTTC
.	TRBV5-1	.	TRBJ1-1	CASSFRQSNTEAFF	TGCGCCAGCAGCTTCCGGCAATCAAACACTGAAGCTTTCTTT
.	TRBV12-3/TRBV12-4	.	TRBJ2-7	CASSHNPTGPYEQYF	TGTGCCAGCAGTCATAACCCGACAGGTCCCTACGAGCAGTACTTC
few	TRBV4-3	.	TRBJ1-4	CASSQGSGWGEKLFF	TGCGCCAGCAGCCAAGGAAGCGGTTGGGGTGAAAAACTGTTTTTT
.	TRBV28	.	TRBJ1-4	CASSLMNEKLFF	TGTGCCAGCAGTTTAATGAATGAAAAACTGTTTTTT
.	TRBV5-1	.	TRBJ2-2	CASSYWPRGTGELFF	TGCGCCAGCAGCTACTGGCCCCGGGGCACCGGGGAGCTGTTTTTT
few	TRBV7-9	TRBD2	TRBJ2-1	CASSLRLAGEQFF	TGTGCCAGCAGCTTACGGCTAGCGGGGGAGCAGTTCTTC
.	TRBV20-1	TRBD1	TRBJ2-7	CSALGQDVLYEQYF	TGCAGTGCTTTGGGACAGGATGTCCTCTACGAGCAGTACTTC
few	TRBV4-2	TRBD1	TRBJ2-3	CASSQASGQGVYDTQYF	TGTGCCAGCAGCCAAGCGTCAGGACAGGGGGTTTACGATACGCAGTATTTT
few	TRBV7-6	.	TRBJ2-1	CASSSPLWGASSYNEQFF	TGTGCCAGCAGCTCGCCCCTTTGGGGGGCAAGCTCCTACAATGAGCAGTTCTTC
many	TRBV15	.	TRBJ1-6	CATSRDRQANSPLHF	TGTGCCACCAGCAGAGATAGGCAGGCTAATTCACCCCTCCACTTT
many	TRBV10-3	TRBD1	TRBJ1-5	CAIGGVGTGNRNQPQHF	TGTGCCATCGGGGGGGTCGGGACAGGAAATCGAAATCAGCCCCAGCATTTT
once	TRBV5-4	.	TRBJ2-4	CASSNSPTRAFGIQYF	TGTGCCAGCAGCAACAGTCCTACAAGGGCCTTTGGCATTCAGTACTTC
.	TRBV10-3	.	TRBJ2-3	CAISEISGSTDTQYF	TGTGCCATCAGTGAAATTAGCGGTAGCACAGATACGCAGTATTTT
.	TRBV12-3/TRBV12-4	.	TRBJ1-5	CASATGGNQPQHF	TGTGCCAGCGCCACCGGCGGGAATCAGCCCCAGCATTTT
many	TRBV6-6	TRBD1	TRBJ1-5	CASIRGTGGEGPPLPLRNQPQHF	TGTGCCAGCATCCGAGGGACAGGGGGCGAGGGGCCTCCACTCCCGTTACGGAATCAGCCCCAGCATTTT
few	TRBV12-3/TRBV12-4	.	TRBJ1-3	CASSFGQRSGNTIYF	TGTGCCAGCAGTTTCGGGCAGCGCTCTGGAAACACCATATATTTT
.	TRBV5-1	TRBD2	TRBJ2-2	CASSDLTSGNTGELFF	TGCGCCAGCAGCGACCTGACTAGCGGGAACACCGGGGAGCTGTTTTTT
.	TRBV21-1	.	TRBJ1-1	CASSLRRDRYTEAFF	TGTGCCAGCAGCCTTCGCCGGGACAGGTACACTGAAGCTTTCTTT
.	TRBV11-2	.	TRBJ2-7	CASSQIRGRYEQYF	TGTGCCAGCAGCCAAATACGGGGGCGATACGAGCAGTACTTC
few	TRBV27	TRBD1	TRBJ2-2	CASSFDRVGGELFF	TGTGCCAGCAGTTTCGACAGGGTAGGCGGGGAGCTGTTTTTT
few	TRBV27	.	TRBJ1-4	CASRTQGVGGEKLFF	TGTGCCAGCAGGACCCAGGGCGTCGGAGGAGAAAAACTGTTTTTT
.	TRBV7-2	TRBD1	TRBJ1-1	CASSPQYRGTTEAFF	TGTGCCAGCAGCCCGCAATACAGGGGAACCACTGAAGCTTTCTTT
.	TRBV5-1	.	TRBJ1-1	CASSLDLGRTEAFF	TGCGCCAGCAGCTTGGATCTTGGTAGAACTGAAGCTTTCTTT
few	TRBV6-1	TRBD1	TRBJ2-1	CASGPQGAGRLSDYNEQFF	TGTGCCAGCGGACCACAGGGGGCAGGCCGACTGTCAGACTACAATGAGCAGTTCTTC
.	TRBV4-3	.	TRBJ2-7	CASSQDDSGAYEQYF	TGCGCCAGCAGCCAAGATGACTCGGGGGCCTACGAGCAGTACTTC
.	TRBV3-1	.	TRBJ2-7	CASSQVGLPLGEQYF	TGTGCCAGCAGCCAGGTCGGACTACCCTTAGGAGAGCAGTACTTC
few	TRBV7-9	.	TRBJ2-1	CASSLAGDSYNEQFF	TGTGCCAGCAGCTTAGCGGGGGACTCCTACAATGAGCAGTTCTTC
.	TRBV2	.	TRBJ1-3	CASSEIRGSSGNTIYF	TGTGCCAGCAGTGAGATTCGAGGGTCGTCTGGAAACACCATATATTTT
few	TRBV10-3	.	TRBJ1-1	CAISTGDTEAFF	TGTGCCATCAGTACAGGAGACACTGAAGCTTTCTTT
many	TRBV11-2	.	TRBJ1-6	CASSLGGHNSPLHF	TGTGCCAGCAGCTTAGGCGGACATAATTCACCCCTCCACTTT
.	TRBV5-1	TRBD2	TRBJ2-3	CASSRASGRAEDTQYF	TGCGCCAGCAGCCGTGCTAGCGGGAGGGCCGAGGATACGCAGTATTTT
.	TRBV6-1	.	TRBJ1-5	CASRMVGARNQPQHF	TGTGCCAGCAGGATGGTTGGGGCTCGGAATCAGCCCCAGCATTTT